The 23 T cell receptor beta chains in this list originate from one sample, sequenced in a study of T cell responses to AZD1222 COVID-19 vaccine. Clones were read by immunoSEQ multiplex PCR, and TCRdb kept only the in-frame ones, dropping some. The table lists some 140,000 clones, approximately 93% of them singletons. Sequences were derived from peripheral blood, sampled on day 0 of AZD1222 vaccination. The receptors were gathered from an adult in good health.

This chain joins TRBV7-2 and TRBJ1-6; TRBD1 is a possible D gene (6 bases). The ends were cut back, 5 bases at V and 0 bases at J, with 11 bases in the middle. The CDR3 runs to 16 residues. Germline V CDR1 and CDR2: SGHTA, FQGNSA. CDR3 bases: TGTGCCAGCAGCCTAAACAGGGACTCCTATAATTCACCCCTCCACTTT. The encoded protein is CASSLNRDSYNSPLHF.

The chain has TRBV19 and TRBJ2-2, with D perhaps TRBD1 (5 bases). The germline V gene encodes CDR1 LNHDA and CDR2 SQIVND (reference sequence). V was shortened by 7 bases and J by 4 bases, with 22 bases between the two germline ends. This CDR3 has 17 residues. The CDR3 DNA reads as TGTGCCAGTACCCACTTAGGGGAAGGGCCGGGCACCGGGGAGCTGTTTTTT. Protein: CASTHLGEGPGTGELFF.

The genes are TRBV10-3 and TRBJ1-1, with D perhaps TRBD1 (6 bases). CDR3 size: 13 residues. V was shortened by 10 bases and J by 3 bases, with 15 bases between the two germline ends. Per the germline V gene, CDR1 is ENHRY and CDR2 is SYGVKD. CDR3 in DNA: TGTGCCACGAACAGGGTGGCGGACACTGAAGCTTTCTTT. Residues: CATNRVADTEAFF.

In its sample, this clone was seen a few times. The rearrangement uses TRBV27 and TRBJ1-6, with TRBD1 matching 9 bases. V was pared by 2 bases and J by 9 bases, with 5 bases of the junction left unmatched. CDR1 and CDR2 (germline): MNHEY, SMNVEV (reference sequence). This CDR3 region has 15 residues. CDR3 DNA: TGTGCCAGCAGTTTAACAGGGGGCGGAGGTTCACCCCTCCACTTT. It yields the protein CASSLTGGGGSPLHF.

This chain uses TRBV28 with TRBJ2-5, with D possibly TRBD2 on 6 matching bases. The CDR3 extends over 13 amino acids. The V gene lost 8 bases and the J gene lost 4 bases, with 14 bases spanning the gap. Per the germline V gene, CDR1 is MDHEN and CDR2 is SYDVKM. In DNA form, the CDR3 reads TGTGCCAGCCTTGCGGCGGGGAGAGAGACCCAGTACTTC. It codes for CASLAAGRETQYF.

V usage is TRBV10-3 and J usage is TRBJ1-1; tentative D call: TRBD1 (5 bases). The CDR3 loop spans 13 amino acids. V was cut by 11 bases and J by 4 bases, with 17 bases left in between. Looked up from germline, CDR1 is ENHRY and CDR2 is SYGVKD. The CDR3 reads CAVSRERGTEAFF. The CDR3, as DNA: TGTGCCGTAAGCAGGGAAAGAGGCACTGAAGCTTTCTTT.

The J gene is TRBJ1-4, the V gene TRBV6-5; possibly TRBD1 for D (5 bases). V lost 2 bases and J lost 6, with 10 bases in between. CDR1 is MNHEY and CDR2 is SVGAGI in the germline V gene. The CDR3 is 14 residues long. This CDR3 reads CASSYNVRDEKLFF. The CDR3 bases are TGTGCCAGCAGTTACAATGTCAGGGATGAAAAACTGTTTTTT.

This clone appeared a single time. The chain has TRBV28 and TRBJ1-4; 8 bases map to TRBD1. This CDR3 has 14 amino acids. The junction had 8 bases not matched to a gene; V was cut back by 8 bases and J by 6 bases. The V gene's germline CDR1 is MDHEN and CDR2 SYDVKM. CDR3 in DNA: TGTGCCAGCTACTCCGCAGGGGGCTATGAAAAACTGTTTTTT. Translating gives CASYSAGGYEKLFF. Full variable domain (rest looked up from reference TRBV28 and TRBJ1-4): DVKVTQSSRYLVKRTGEKVFLECVQDMDHENMFWYRQDPGLGLRLIYFSYDVKMKEKGDIPEGYSVSREKKERFSLILESASTNQTSMYLCASYSAGGYEKLFFGSGTQLSVL.

CDR3 in amino acids: CASSARGGSEAFF. The CDR3 DNA is TGTGCCAGCAGCGCCCGGGGCGGGAGCGAAGCTTTCTTT. The rearrangement links TRBV11-3 to TRBJ1-1; D might be TRBD1 (5 bases). The CDR3 is 13 residues long. Trimming left V 5 bases short and J 8 bases short, with 15 bases between. Germline loops: CDR1 SGHNT, CDR2 YENEEA. The variable domain in full, completed from reference TRBV11-3 and TRBJ1-1, reads EAGVVQSPRYKIIEKKQPVAFWCNPISGHNTLYWYLQNLGQGPELLIRYENEEAVDDSQLPKDRFSAERLKGVDSTLKIQPAELGDSAVYLCASSARGGSEAFFGQGTRLTVV.

V gene TRBV7-8 combines with J gene TRBJ1-2, with TRBD1 matching 8 bases. Germline V lookup: CDR1 SGHVS, CDR2 FQNEAQ. CDR3 length equals 11 residues. V trimming: 8 bases; J trimming: 13 bases; junction bases outside the gene matches: 9. CDR3 sequence reads: CASRDRLEITF. The DNA for the CDR3 is TGTGCCAGCCGGGACAGGCTCGAGATCACCTTC.

The V gene is TRBV28, the J gene TRBJ1-2; no reliable D call. The V end was cut by 5 bases, the J end by 7 bases, with 11 bases between. Per germline, CDR1 MDHEN and CDR2 SYDVKM. CDR3 length: 12 amino acids. The CDR3 region is CASSLTERGYTF. The CDR3 bases are TGTGCCAGCAGTCTAACAGAACGTGGCTACACCTTC.

The chain is built from TRBV11-2 and TRBJ1-2, with no clear D. V was clipped by 4 bases and J by 7 bases, with 7 bases between them. This CDR3 is built from 11 residues. Germline CDR1 reads SGHAT; CDR2 reads FQNNGV. This CDR3 reads CASSYGGGYTF. Here the CDR3 DNA reads TGTGCCAGCAGCTATGGAGGTGGCTACACCTTC.

This chain connects TRBV28 to TRBJ2-2; D is uncertain. The CDR3 totals 13 residues. Deletions cut 6 bases from V and 2 bases from J, with 7 bases between. The V gene's germline CDR1 is MDHEN and CDR2 SYDVKM. CDR3 coding DNA: TGTGCCAGCAGCCTAATCAACACCGGGGAGCTGTTTTTT. Its translation is CASSLINTGELFF.

For this clone: Other nucleotide sequences from this sample produce the same CDR3. This chain connects TRBV28 to TRBJ1-3, with D perhaps matching TRBD1 (6 bases). This CDR3 comprises 13 residues. Germline values: CDR1 MDHEN, CDR2 SYDVKM. Trimming took 6 bases from V and 2 from J, leaving 8 bases between them. The CDR3 loop is CASRTGTGNTIYF. CDR3 in DNA: TGTGCCAGCAGAACAGGGACTGGAAACACCATATATTTT.

The rearrangement joins TRBV27 to TRBJ1-1; unclear D gene. This CDR3 contains 11 residues. The V and J ends lost 6 bases and 5 bases respectively, with 7 bases between them. The germline V gene has CDR1 MNHEY and CDR2 SMNVEV (reference sequence). CDR3 region: CASRGRTEAFF. CDR3 nucleotides: TGTGCCAGCAGAGGGAGGACTGAAGCTTTCTTT.

The V call is TRBV28, the J call TRBJ1-4, with D maybe TRBD1 (5 bases). V was pared by 2 bases and J by 8 bases, with 9 bases between. Germline loops: CDR1 MDHEN, CDR2 SYDVKM. This CDR3 region has 13 residues. CDR3 sequence (DNA): TGTGCCAGCAGTTTAGGGGGGACGGAAAAACTGTTTTTT. Residues: CASSLGGTEKLFF.

This chain joins TRBV9 and TRBJ2-5; D perhaps matches TRBD1 (5 bases). V shed 0 bases and J shed 2 bases, with 8 bases lying between them. Germline CDR1 is SGDLS and CDR2 is YYNGEE. CDR3 length: 14 amino acids. The CDR3 DNA is TGTGCCAGCAGCGTAGGCGCAGGGCAAGAGACCCAGTACTTC. Translated, it gives CASSVGAGQETQYF.

The chain has TRBV6-6 and TRBJ1-4; the D gene is possibly TRBD1 (6 bases). The V end lost 0 bases, the J end lost 7 bases, and 15 bases lay between the germline ends. CDR1 is MNHNY and CDR2 is SVGAGI in the germline V gene (reference sequence). The CDR3 sequence is 16 residues long. CDR3 DNA sequence: TGTGCCAGCAGTTACTCGAAAACCAGGGGAGTTGAAAAACTGTTTTTT. The encoded protein is CASSYSKTRGVEKLFF.

The V gene is TRBV29-1, the J gene TRBJ2-7, with 7 nucleotides matching TRBD2. There are 13 residues in the CDR3. The ends lost 4 bases at V and 5 bases at J; junction bases unmatched: 8. Germline loops: CDR1 SQVTM, CDR2 ANQGSEA. The DNA of the CDR3 is TGCAGCGTTGGCCCCGGGCGGGAGAACGAGCAGTACTTC. Its translation is CSVGPGRENEQYF.

The rearrangement joins TRBV13 to TRBJ2-5; no definite D call. Trimming took off 0 bases at V and 7 bases at J, with 12 bases between the two ends. The CDR3 length is 14 residues. CDR1 and CDR2 from the germline V gene are PRHDT and FYEKMQ (reference sequence). The CDR3, as DNA: TGTGCCAGCAGCTTAGGCCTCTCCACGGGGACCCAGTACTTC. Translation gives CASSLGLSTGTQYF.

The rearrangement joins TRBV6-6 to TRBJ2-2, with 7 bases matching TRBD1. CDR1 and CDR2 from the germline V gene are MNHNY and SVGAGI (reference sequence). The junction had 6 bases not matched to a gene; V was cut back by 5 bases and J by 6 bases. This CDR3 has 14 residues. CDR3 coding DNA: TGTGCCAGCAGTACCCAGGGGGAGTCCGGGGAGCTGTTTTTT. Protein sequence: CASSTQGESGELFF.

The chain uses TRBV13 and TRBJ2-5; no clear D gene. Germline CDR1 reads PRHDT; CDR2 reads FYEKMQ (reference sequence). This CDR3 has 12 amino acids. Trimming took 4 bases from V and 8 from J, leaving 11 bases between them. This CDR3 is CASSSPLGTQYF. The CDR3 region has the DNA TGTGCCAGCAGCTCCCCCCTGGGCACCCAGTACTTC.

This chain links TRBV5-8 with TRBJ1-4, with D uncertain. Germline V lookup: CDR1 SGHTS, CDR2 YDEGEE. This CDR3 is built from 18 residues. V lost 4 bases to trimming and J lost 7 bases, with 26 bases between them. The CDR3 loop reads CASSLESAPEGAGEKLFF. The CDR3 nucleotides are TGTGCCAGCAGCCTTGAGTCGGCCCCGGAGGGCGCGGGTGAAAAACTGTTTTTT.